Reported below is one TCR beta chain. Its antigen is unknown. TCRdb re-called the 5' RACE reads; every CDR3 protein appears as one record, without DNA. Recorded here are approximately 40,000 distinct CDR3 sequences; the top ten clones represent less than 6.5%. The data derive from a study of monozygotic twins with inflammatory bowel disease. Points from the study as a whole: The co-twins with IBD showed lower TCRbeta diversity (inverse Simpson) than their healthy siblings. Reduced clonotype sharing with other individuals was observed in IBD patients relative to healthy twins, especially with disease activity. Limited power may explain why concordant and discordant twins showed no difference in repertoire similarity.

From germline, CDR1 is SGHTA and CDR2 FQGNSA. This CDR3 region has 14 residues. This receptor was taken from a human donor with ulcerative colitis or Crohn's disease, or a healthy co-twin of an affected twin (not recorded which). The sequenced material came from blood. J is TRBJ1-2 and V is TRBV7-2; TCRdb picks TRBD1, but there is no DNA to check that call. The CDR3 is CASSPRGGHYGYTF.